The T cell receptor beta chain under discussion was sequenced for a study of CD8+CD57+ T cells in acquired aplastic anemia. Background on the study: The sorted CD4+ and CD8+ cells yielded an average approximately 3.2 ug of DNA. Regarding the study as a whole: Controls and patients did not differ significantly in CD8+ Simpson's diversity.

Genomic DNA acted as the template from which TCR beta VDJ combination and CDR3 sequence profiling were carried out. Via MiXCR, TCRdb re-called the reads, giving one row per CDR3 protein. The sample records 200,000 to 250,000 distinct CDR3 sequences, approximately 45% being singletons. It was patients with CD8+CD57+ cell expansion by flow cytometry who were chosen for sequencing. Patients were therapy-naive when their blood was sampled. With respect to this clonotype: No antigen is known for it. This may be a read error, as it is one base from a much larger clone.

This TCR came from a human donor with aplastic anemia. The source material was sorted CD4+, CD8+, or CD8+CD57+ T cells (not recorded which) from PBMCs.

For the CDR3, the DNA is TGTGCCAGCAGCCCCCGGACAGGGGAGGCTGGAAACACCATACATTTT. It translates to CASSPRTGEAGNTIHF. This chain joins TRBV9 and TRBJ1-3, with 9 nucleotides matching TRBD1. The CDR3 spans 16 residues. Germline V gives CDR1 SGDLS, CDR2 YYNGEE.